These 30 T cell receptor beta chains share one sample of origin, sequenced in a study of T cells and Merkel cell carcinoma outcomes. The repertoire was sequenced with immunoSEQ multiplex PCR; TCRdb's copy has only in-frame clones and lacks some. This table has some 21,000 clones, more than 65% appearing once. What was sequenced was tumor tissue from Merkel cell carcinoma. These receptors were collected from a human donor with Merkel cell carcinoma.

V usage is TRBV6-5 and J usage is TRBJ1-1, with 7 bases matching TRBD1. V lost 9 bases to trimming and J lost 4 bases; unmatched junction nucleotides: 5. The CDR3 consists of 12 residues. Germline V gives CDR1 MNHEY, CDR2 SVGAGI. CDR3 amino acids: CASRQGPTEAFF. CDR3 nucleotides: TGTGCCAGTCGACAGGGACCCACTGAAGCTTTCTTT.

As regards this clone: Other DNA sequences in the same sample also yield this CDR3. This CDR3 reads CAGSPDSSYEQYF. CDR3 coding DNA: TGTGCCGGATCCCCGGACAGTTCCTACGAGCAGTACTTC. The chain has TRBV6-1 and TRBJ2-7; tentatively, D is TRBD1 (6 bases). V gave up 11 bases and J gave up 1 base, with 15 bases separating them. Per the germline V gene, CDR1 is MNHNS and CDR2 is SASEGT. The CDR3 runs 13 residues.

This clone was seen only a few times. This chain connects TRBV27 to TRBJ2-7; a weak D match, TRBD1 (6 bases). The CDR3 is 12 amino acids. V gave up 2 bases and J gave up 6 bases, with 8 bases separating them. From germline, CDR1 is MNHEY and CDR2 SMNVEV (reference sequence). The CDR3 nucleotides read TGTGCCAGCAGTTTACCCAGGGGCGAGCAGTACTTC. Translating it yields CASSLPRGEQYF.

The chain joins TRBV4-1 to TRBJ1-6; perhaps TRBD1 as D (5 bases). The germline V gene encodes CDR1 MGHRA and CDR2 YSYEKL. CDR3 length: 16 amino acids. V was clipped by 2 bases and J by 3 bases, with 11 bases between them. DNA for the CDR3: TGCGCCAGCAGCCAATCTGGGACGTTCTATAATTCACCCCTCCACTTT. Its translation: CASSQSGTFYNSPLHF.

This clone was seen more than once but under ten times. The chain combines TRBV9 with TRBJ2-1; D is ambiguous. The ends were cut back, 4 bases at V and 2 bases at J, with 10 bases in the middle. The CDR3 runs 14 residues. CDR1 and CDR2 (germline): SGDLS, YYNGEE. The CDR3: CASSSSKAYNEQFF. DNA for the CDR3: TGTGCCAGCAGCTCCTCTAAGGCCTACAATGAGCAGTTCTTC.

V usage is TRBV7-2 and J usage is TRBJ1-2, with no clear D. The CDR3 is made up of 13 amino acids. The V gene lost 6 bases and the J gene lost 3 bases, with 11 bases spanning the gap. CDR1 and CDR2 (germline): SGHTA, FQGNSA. CDR3 DNA: TGTGCCAGCAGGCCCGGCGGGGACTATGGCTACACCTTC. Protein sequence: CASRPGGDYGYTF. Using reference TRBV7-2 and TRBJ1-2 for the parts outside the CDR3, the full variable domain is GAGVSQSPSNKVTEKGKDVELRCDPISGHTALYWYRQSLGQGLEFLIYFQGNSAPDKSGLPSDRFSAERTGGSVSTLTIQRTQQEDSAVYLCASRPGGDYGYTFGSGTRLTVV.

As for this clone: One end of the junction fails to match germline, which may point to a read error. This sequence joins TRBV5-4 and TRBJ2-3; D gene unclear. The germline V gene has CDR1 SGHNT and CDR2 YYREEE (reference sequence). The CDR3 runs 16 residues. CDR3 sequence (DNA): TGTGCCAGCAGCTTGGATGTGGCAGCTGGCACAAATACGCAGTATTTT. Translation: CASSLDVAAGTNTQYF.

This clone was observed a few times. V gene TRBV13 combines with J gene TRBJ2-7; 8 nucleotides agree with TRBD2. Germline CDR1 is PRHDT and CDR2 is FYEKMQ (reference sequence). This CDR3 has 14 amino acids. With V trimmed by 5 bases and J by 5 bases, 8 bases remained unmatched. CDR3 DNA: TGTGCCAGCAGCCGGCGGGGGGTCCTCGACGAGCAGTACTTC. It is translated as CASSRRGVLDEQYF. Combining the CDR3 with reference TRBV13 and TRBJ2-7 gives the whole variable domain AAGVIQSPRHLIKEKRETATLKCYPIPRHDTVYWYQQGPGQDPQFLISFYEKMQSDKGSIPDRFSAQQFSDYHSELNMSSLELGDSALYFCASSRRGVLDEQYFGPGTRLTVT.

This chain joins TRBV14 and TRBJ1-1; 7 nucleotides align to TRBD1. CDR3 length: 13 amino acids. Germline trimming cut 1 base from V and 10 bases from J; bases unmatched to any gene: 6. Germline CDR1 is SGHDN and CDR2 is FVKESK. CDR3 in amino acids: CASSQARQGGAFF. DNA for the CDR3: TGTGCCAGCAGCCAAGCCCGGCAGGGGGGAGCTTTCTTT.

This chain links TRBV5-4 with TRBJ2-3; D may be TRBD1 or TRBD2 (5 bases each). Germline CDR1 reads SGHNT; CDR2 reads YYREEE (reference sequence). There are 15 residues in the CDR3. V was cut by 6 bases and J by 0 bases, with 14 bases left in between. CDR3 sequence: CASTWDASSTDTQYF. Written as DNA, the CDR3 is TGTGCCAGCACCTGGGACGCCTCTAGCACAGATACGCAGTATTTT.

This clone was observed a few times. This rearrangement joins TRBV4-1 to TRBJ2-7, with TRBD2 matching over 8 bases. V gave up 0 bases and J gave up 0 bases; unmatched junction bases: 10. This CDR3 comprises 18 residues. Germline-derived CDR1 and CDR2 are MGHRA and YSYEKL. The CDR3 DNA reads TGCGCCAGCAGCCAAGATCGAATTAGCGGGGTTAACTCCTACGAGCAGTACTTC. It codes for CASSQDRISGVNSYEQYF.

This chain joins TRBV7-9 and TRBJ2-7; D remains ambiguous. Germline lookup yields CDR1 SEHNR and CDR2 FQNEAQ (reference sequence). Trimming stripped 4 bases from V and 3 bases from J, with 16 bases between. The CDR3 has 15 amino acids. This CDR3 reads CASSSIRERRYEQYF. The CDR3 nucleotides read TGTGCCAGCAGCTCAATAAGGGAAAGGCGCTACGAGCAGTACTTC.

The J gene is TRBJ1-6, the V gene TRBV30; no clear D gene. V gave up 5 bases and J gave up 0 bases, with 14 bases separating them. Per germline, CDR1 GTSNPN and CDR2 SVGIG (reference sequence). This CDR3 comprises 16 residues. The CDR3 reads CAWLDPRSSYNSPLHF. The CDR3 nucleotides are TGTGCCTGGCTGGATCCCCGGAGCTCCTATAATTCACCCCTCCACTTT.

The chain employs TRBV30 and TRBJ1-1; D gene ambiguous. Germline V CDR1 and CDR2: GTSNPN, SVGIG (reference sequence). CDR3 length: 12 residues. The germline V and J ends were trimmed by 7 bases and 1 base, with 10 bases remaining between them. CDR3 loop: CALTRGNTEAFF. CDR3 DNA sequence: TGTGCCTTGACCCGGGGGAACACTGAAGCTTTCTTT.

The chain employs TRBV4-2 and TRBJ1-1; D not certain. The germline V gene encodes CDR1 LGHNA and CDR2 YNFKEQ. CDR3 size: 15 residues. Deletions cut 1 base from V and 2 bases from J, with 11 bases between. This CDR3 reads CASSQGIGKNTEAFF. DNA for the CDR3: TGTGCCAGCAGCCAAGGGATAGGTAAAAACACTGAAGCTTTCTTT.

V is TRBV14 and J is TRBJ1-1; no definite D call. CDR3 length: 17 residues. CDR1 SGHDN and CDR2 FVKESK come from the germline V gene. The V end lost 0 bases, the J end lost 1 base, and 15 bases lay between the germline ends. Here the CDR3 DNA reads TGTGCCAGCAGCCAAGATCAAGGGTGGTGGGAGAACACTGAAGCTTTCTTT. This encodes CASSQDQGWWENTEAFF.

This chain links TRBV5-4 with TRBJ2-5; unclear D gene. The CDR3 length is 11 residues. CDR1 SGHNT and CDR2 YYREEE come from the germline V gene (reference sequence). Trimming cost V 4 bases and J 2 bases, with 3 bases left between them. For the CDR3, the DNA is TGTGCCAGCAGCAAACAAGAGACCCAGTACTTC. It specifies CASSKQETQYF.

The rearrangement joins TRBV6-5 to TRBJ2-3; 7 nucleotides agree with TRBD2. CDR1 is MNHEY and CDR2 is SVGAGI in the germline V gene. There are 14 residues in the CDR3. The trim removed 8 bases at V and 4 bases at J, leaving 9 bases unmatched. The DNA for the CDR3 is TGTGCCAGCCGGAGGCGGGAGCAGTCAGATACGCAGTATTTT. Translation gives CASRRREQSDTQYF.

V usage is TRBV7-3 and J usage is TRBJ1-1; the D gene is possibly TRBD1 (6 bases). Trimming shortened V by 4 bases and J by 4 bases, and 16 bases separated the two germline ends. Germline loops: CDR1 SGHTA, CDR2 FQGTGA. This CDR3 has 15 residues. The CDR3 region is CASSSSGAYGTEAFF. The CDR3 bases are TGTGCCAGCAGCTCCTCGGGGGCGTATGGCACTGAAGCTTTCTTT.

The CDR3 is CASSPRAGLTRETQYF. The CDR3 region has the DNA TGTGCCAGCAGCCCCCGCGCGGGTCTAACTCGGGAGACCCAGTACTTC. The J gene is TRBJ2-5, the V gene TRBV4-2, with D possibly matching TRBD2 (5 bases). The germline V gene encodes CDR1 LGHNA and CDR2 YNFKEQ. The CDR3 spans 16 residues. V lost 4 bases and J 5 bases, leaving 20 bases between the germline ends.

The V gene is TRBV5-1, the J gene TRBJ2-2; D tentatively fits TRBD1 or TRBD2 (6 bases each). Trimming took 4 bases from V and 6 from J, leaving 13 bases between them. The CDR3 sequence is 14 residues long. Germline-derived CDR1 and CDR2 are SGHRS and YFSETQ. The CDR3 DNA follows: TGCGCCAGCAGCCGGTACAGGGAGGCCGGGGAGCTGTTTTTT. It is translated as CASSRYREAGELFF.

The J gene is TRBJ2-1, the V gene TRBV28; either TRBD1 or TRBD2 may supply D (5 bases each). Germline CDR1 reads MDHEN; CDR2 reads SYDVKM. CDR3 length equals 14 residues. V was trimmed by 3 bases and J by 4 bases, leaving 10 bases between them. CDR3 nucleotide sequence: TGTGCCAGCAGTTTGATTGAGGGGTACAATGAGCAGTTCTTC. The encoded protein is CASSLIEGYNEQFF.

CDR3 DNA: TGTGCTACCGCCGGGACACAGAACACCGGGGAGCTGTTTTTT. Translation: CATAGTQNTGELFF. This chain connects TRBV19 to TRBJ2-2; TRBD1 might be the D (6 bases). Looked up from germline, CDR1 is LNHDA and CDR2 is SQIVND (reference sequence). The CDR3 totals 14 residues.

The V and J genes are TRBV4-2 and TRBJ2-7; D possibly matches TRBD1 or TRBD2 (5 bases each). This CDR3 region has 14 residues. The germline gives CDR1 LGHNA, CDR2 YNFKEQ. V was trimmed by 1 base and J by 3 bases, leaving 10 bases between them. CDR3 loop: CASSQGGFGYEQYF. The CDR3 nucleotides read TGTGCCAGCAGCCAAGGGGGGTTCGGCTACGAGCAGTACTTC.

This clone has just a few counts. The chain links TRBV10-2 to TRBJ2-7; tentatively, D is TRBD2 (5 bases). CDR1 is WSHSY, CDR2 SAAADI, per germline. CDR3 length: 14 residues. V was clipped by 6 bases and J by 3 bases, with 15 bases between them. Here the CDR3 reads CASRGVGLFYEQYF. The CDR3 coding sequence is TGCGCCAGCAGAGGTGTTGGACTGTTCTACGAGCAGTACTTC.

This clone was observed a single time. The gene calls are TRBV4-2 and TRBJ1-2, with D unclear. V was trimmed by 10 bases and J by 3 bases, leaving 12 bases between them. Germline CDR1 reads LGHNA; CDR2 reads YNFKEQ. This CDR3 region has 12 residues. CDR3 sequence reads: CATISGDYGYTF. The CDR3 nucleotides are TGTGCCACCATCAGTGGGGACTATGGCTACACCTTC.

This clone has only one observation. The chain is built from TRBV9 and TRBJ1-1; D is perhaps TRBD1 (5 bases). The V and J ends lost 1 base and 4 bases respectively, with 5 bases between them. The CDR3 totals 12 residues. Germline V gene lookup returns CDR1 SGDLS and CDR2 YYNGEE. CDR3 in DNA: TGTGCCAGCAGCGTACAGGGCACTGAAGCTTTCTTT. The encoded protein is CASSVQGTEAFF.

The sample holds a few counts of this clone. This rearrangement joins TRBV5-1 to TRBJ2-7; D is perhaps TRBD1 or TRBD2 (5 bases each). The germline V and J ends were trimmed by 2 bases and 3 bases, with 18 bases remaining between them. The CDR3 runs to 16 residues. The germline gives CDR1 SGHRS, CDR2 YFSETQ. CDR3 protein: CASSLTRDRPHYEQYF. DNA for the CDR3: TGCGCCAGCAGCTTAACCCGGGACCGCCCTCACTACGAGCAGTACTTC.

This chain links TRBV5-1 with TRBJ1-4; no firm D call. With 1 base removed from V and 5 bases from J, the gap between germline ends came to 9 bases. CDR1 and CDR2 (germline): SGHRS, YFSETQ. This CDR3 spans 14 amino acids. CDR3 bases: TGCGCCAGCAGCTTGTATAGGGAAAATGAAAAACTGTTTTTT. Amino acid sequence: CASSLYRENEKLFF.

The chain couples TRBV5-1 to TRBJ2-1, with D possibly being TRBD2 (5 bases). V shed 2 bases and J shed 7 bases, with 10 bases lying between them. This CDR3 has 13 residues. Germline V gene lookup returns CDR1 SGHRS and CDR2 YFSETQ. The CDR3 DNA reads as TGCGCCAGCAGCTTAGGACTTATGAATGAGCAGTTCTTC. This codes for CASSLGLMNEQFF.